The source of this T cell receptor (beta chain) is a study of technical replicates of blood from several donors. The repertoire was sequenced with immunoSEQ multiplex PCR; TCRdb's copy has only in-frame clones and lacks some. The sample lists 15,000 or so clones, 80% to 85% occurring once. The V segment lost 5 bases and the J segment 7 bases; nucleotides outside the gene matches: 8. Per germline, CDR1 SNHLY and CDR2 FYNNEI. This CDR3 spans 15 amino acids. Source material: PBMCs. The TCR comes from a human donor in good health. The J gene is TRBJ2-7, the V gene TRBV2; 13 nucleotides match TRBD2. The CDR3 nucleotides read TGTGCCAGCAGTCCACTAGCGGGAGGGTTCCAAGAGCAGTACTTC. This codes for CASSPLAGGFQEQYF. Variable domain in full (rest from reference TRBV2 and TRBJ2-7): EPEVTQTPSHQVTQMGQEVILRCVPISNHLYFYWYRQILGQKVEFLVSFYNNEISEKSEIFDDQFSVERPDGSNFTLKIRSTKLEDSAMYFCASSPLAGGFQEQYFGPGTRLTVT.